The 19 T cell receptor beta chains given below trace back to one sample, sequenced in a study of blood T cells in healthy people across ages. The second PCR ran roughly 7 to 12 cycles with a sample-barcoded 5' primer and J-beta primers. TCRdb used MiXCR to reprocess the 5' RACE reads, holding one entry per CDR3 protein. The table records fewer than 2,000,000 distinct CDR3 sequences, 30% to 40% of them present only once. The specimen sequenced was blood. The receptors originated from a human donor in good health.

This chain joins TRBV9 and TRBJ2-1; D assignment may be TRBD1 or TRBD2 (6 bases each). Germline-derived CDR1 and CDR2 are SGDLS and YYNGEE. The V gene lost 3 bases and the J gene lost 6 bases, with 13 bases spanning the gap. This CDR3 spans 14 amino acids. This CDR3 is CASSEGGTGNEQFF. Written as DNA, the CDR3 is TGTGCCAGCAGCGAGGGGGGTACTGGCAATGAGCAGTTCTTC.

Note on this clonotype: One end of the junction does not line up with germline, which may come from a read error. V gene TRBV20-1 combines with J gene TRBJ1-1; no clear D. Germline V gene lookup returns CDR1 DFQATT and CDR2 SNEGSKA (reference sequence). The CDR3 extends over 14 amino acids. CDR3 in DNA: TGCAGCGCTAGAAGAGGGCCGAGGAACACTGAAGCTTTCTTT. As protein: CSARRGPRNTEAFF.

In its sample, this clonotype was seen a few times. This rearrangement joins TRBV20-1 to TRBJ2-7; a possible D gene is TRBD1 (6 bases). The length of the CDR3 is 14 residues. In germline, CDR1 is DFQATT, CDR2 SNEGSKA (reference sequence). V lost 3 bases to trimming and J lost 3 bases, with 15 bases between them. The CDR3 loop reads CSARVAGARYEQYF. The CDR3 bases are TGCAGTGCTAGGGTAGCAGGGGCCCGCTACGAGCAGTACTTC.

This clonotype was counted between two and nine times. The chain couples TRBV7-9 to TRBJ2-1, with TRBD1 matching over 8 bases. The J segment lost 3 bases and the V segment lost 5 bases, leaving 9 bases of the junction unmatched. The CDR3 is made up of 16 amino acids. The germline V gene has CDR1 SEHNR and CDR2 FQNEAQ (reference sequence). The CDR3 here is CASSKTGTGDYNEQFF. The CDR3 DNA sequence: TGTGCCAGCAGCAAAACCGGGACAGGTGACTACAATGAGCAGTTCTTC.

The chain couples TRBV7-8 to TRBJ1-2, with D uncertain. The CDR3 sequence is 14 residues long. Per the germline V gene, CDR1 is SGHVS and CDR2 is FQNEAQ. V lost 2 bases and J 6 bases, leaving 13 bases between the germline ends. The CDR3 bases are TGTGCCAGCAGCTTAAGGGTCCGGGTAGATGGCTACACCTTC. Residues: CASSLRVRVDGYTF.

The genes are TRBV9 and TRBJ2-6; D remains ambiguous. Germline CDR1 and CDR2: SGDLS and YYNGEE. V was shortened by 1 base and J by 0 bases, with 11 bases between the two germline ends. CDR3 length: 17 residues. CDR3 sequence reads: CASSVPALSSGANVLTF. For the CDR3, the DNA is TGTGCCAGCAGCGTACCGGCGCTTAGCTCTGGGGCCAACGTCCTGACTTTC.

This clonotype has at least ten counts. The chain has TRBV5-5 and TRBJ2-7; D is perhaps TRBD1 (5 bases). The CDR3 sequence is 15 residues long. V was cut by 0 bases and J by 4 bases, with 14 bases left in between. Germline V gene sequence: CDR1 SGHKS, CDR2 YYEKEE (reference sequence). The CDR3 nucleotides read TGTGCCAGCAGCTTGGCCTGGCAGGGCGTTTACGAGCAGTACTTC. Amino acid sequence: CASSLAWQGVYEQYF.

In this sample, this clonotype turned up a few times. Written as DNA, the CDR3 is TGTGCCAGCAGCCCACCGGGACTAGGTAGCGATGAGCAGTTCTTC. Translation gives CASSPPGLGSDEQFF. The chain couples TRBV13 to TRBJ2-1; 8 bases map to TRBD2. The CDR3 contains 15 residues. J gave up 8 bases and V 5 bases, and 11 bases lay outside the gene matches. CDR1 and CDR2 from the germline V gene are PRHDT and FYEKMQ (reference sequence).

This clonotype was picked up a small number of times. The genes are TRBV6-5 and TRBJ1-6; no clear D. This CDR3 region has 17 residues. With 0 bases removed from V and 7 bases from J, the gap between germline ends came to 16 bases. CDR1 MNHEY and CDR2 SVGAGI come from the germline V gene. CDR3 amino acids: CASSYSITRLVNSPLHF. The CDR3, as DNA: TGTGCCAGCAGTTACTCGATAACACGGCTCGTCAATTCACCCCTCCACTTT.

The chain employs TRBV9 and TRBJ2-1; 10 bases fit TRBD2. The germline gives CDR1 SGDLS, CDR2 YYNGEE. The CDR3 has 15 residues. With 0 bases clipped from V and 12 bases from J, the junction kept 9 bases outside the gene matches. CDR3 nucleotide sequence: TGTGCCAGCAGCGTAGCAGCGGGGGGGCCCGGCGGGCAGTTCTTC. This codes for CASSVAAGGPGGQFF.

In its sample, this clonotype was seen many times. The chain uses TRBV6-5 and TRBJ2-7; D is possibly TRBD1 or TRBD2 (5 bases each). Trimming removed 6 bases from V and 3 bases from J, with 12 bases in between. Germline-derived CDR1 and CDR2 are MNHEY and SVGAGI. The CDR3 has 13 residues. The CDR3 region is CASSPGRIYEQYF. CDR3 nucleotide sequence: TGTGCCAGCAGCCCGGGACGGATCTACGAGCAGTACTTC.

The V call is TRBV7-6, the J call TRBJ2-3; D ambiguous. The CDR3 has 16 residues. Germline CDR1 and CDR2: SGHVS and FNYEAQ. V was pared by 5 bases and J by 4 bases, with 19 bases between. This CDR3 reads CASSPPRRTSADTQYF. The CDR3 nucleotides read TGTGCCAGCAGCCCACCCCGTAGGACGAGCGCAGATACGCAGTATTTT. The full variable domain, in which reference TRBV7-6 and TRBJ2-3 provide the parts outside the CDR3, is GAGVSQSPRYKVTKRGQDVALRCDPISGHVSLYWYRQALGQGPEFLTYFNYEAQQDKSGLPNDRFSAERPEGSISTLTIQRTEQRDSAMYRCASSPPRRTSADTQYFGPGTRLTVL.

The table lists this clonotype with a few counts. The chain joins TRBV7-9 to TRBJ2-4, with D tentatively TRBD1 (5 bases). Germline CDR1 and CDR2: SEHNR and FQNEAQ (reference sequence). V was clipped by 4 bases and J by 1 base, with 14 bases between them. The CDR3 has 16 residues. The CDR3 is CASSSIGAGAKNIQYF. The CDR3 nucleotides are TGTGCCAGCAGCTCCATAGGGGCAGGGGCCAAAAACATTCAGTACTTC. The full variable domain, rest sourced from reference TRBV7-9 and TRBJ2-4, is DTGVSQNPRHKITKRGQNVTFRCDPISEHNRLYWYRQTLGQGPEFLTYFQNEAQLEKSRLLSDRFSAERPKGSFSTLEIQRTEQGDSAMYLCASSSIGAGAKNIQYFGAGTRLSVL.

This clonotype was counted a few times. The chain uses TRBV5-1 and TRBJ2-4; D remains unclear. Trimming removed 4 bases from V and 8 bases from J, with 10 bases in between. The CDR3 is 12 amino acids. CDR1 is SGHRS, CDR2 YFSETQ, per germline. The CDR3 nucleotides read TGCGCCAGCAGCCCTAACTCGGACATTCAGTACTTC. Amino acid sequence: CASSPNSDIQYF.

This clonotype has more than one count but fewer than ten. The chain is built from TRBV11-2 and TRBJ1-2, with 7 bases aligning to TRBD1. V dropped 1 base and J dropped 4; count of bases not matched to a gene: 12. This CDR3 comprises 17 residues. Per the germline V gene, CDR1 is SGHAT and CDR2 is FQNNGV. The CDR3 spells CASSLGAREGASYGYTF. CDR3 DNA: TGTGCCAGCAGCTTAGGGGCCAGGGAGGGGGCCTCCTATGGCTACACCTTC.

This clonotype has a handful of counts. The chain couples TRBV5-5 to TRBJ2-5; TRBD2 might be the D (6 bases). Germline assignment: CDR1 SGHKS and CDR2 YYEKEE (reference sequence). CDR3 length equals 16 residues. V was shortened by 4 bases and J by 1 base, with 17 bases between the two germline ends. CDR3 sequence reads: CASSPAGLRFQETQYF. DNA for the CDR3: TGTGCCAGCAGCCCGGCGGGATTACGCTTCCAAGAGACCCAGTACTTC.

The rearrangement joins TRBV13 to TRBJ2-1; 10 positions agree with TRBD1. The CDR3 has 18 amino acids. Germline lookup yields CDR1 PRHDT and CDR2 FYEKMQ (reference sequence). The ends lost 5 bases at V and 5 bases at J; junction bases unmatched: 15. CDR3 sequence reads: CASSRSRDRGVGNNEQFF. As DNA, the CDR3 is TGTGCCAGCAGCAGATCTCGGGACAGGGGAGTCGGAAACAATGAGCAGTTCTTC.

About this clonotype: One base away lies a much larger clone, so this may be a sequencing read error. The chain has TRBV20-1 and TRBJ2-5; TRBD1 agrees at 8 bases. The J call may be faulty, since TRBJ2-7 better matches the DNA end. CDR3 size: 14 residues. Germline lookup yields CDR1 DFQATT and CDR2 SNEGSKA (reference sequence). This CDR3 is CSAGRGRGRGEQYF. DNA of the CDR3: TGCAGTGCTGGTAGAGGCAGGGGGCGTGGCGAGCAGTACTTC.

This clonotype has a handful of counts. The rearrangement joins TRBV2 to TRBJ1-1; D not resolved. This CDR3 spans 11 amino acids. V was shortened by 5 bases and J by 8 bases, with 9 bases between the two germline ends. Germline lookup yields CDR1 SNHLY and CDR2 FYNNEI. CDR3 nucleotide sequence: TGTGCCAGCAGTACGGGATCAGAAGCTTTCTTT. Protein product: CASSTGSEAFF.